This T cell receptor (beta chain) was documented in a study of T-cell memory formation after mild COVID-19. Study-level background: Among the donors, TCR clusters were largely specific to each donor.

This CDR3 is 13 amino acids long. Between the trimmed V and J ends, which lost 6 bases and 7 bases, there was a span of 14 bases. Study results and caveats: Specificity for SARS-CoV-2 was not confirmed among the second-wave clones peaking on day 37. Mainly in CM and EM were contracting CD4+ clones; CD8+ were in EMRA.

TCRdb re-called the 5' RACE reads through MiXCR, storing one row per CDR3 protein. Of roughly 510,000 distinct CDR3 sequences detected, roughly 17% appear once; the ten largest clones hold about 8.1%. On this clonotype itself: The antigen is unknown.

Sequencing was done on a sample of PBMCs or a T cell subset sorted from them (not recorded which). The clonotype comes from an adult woman who had mild COVID-19 (a few samples of this study predate the infection). Cell type and time point are not known. V and J are TRBV12-3 or TRBV12-4 and TRBJ2-3, with D possibly TRBD1 on 5 matching bases. The chain's CDR3 is CASSYEQAHTQYF. CDR3 sequence (DNA): TGTGCCAGCAGCTACGAACAGGCGCATACGCAGTATTTT.